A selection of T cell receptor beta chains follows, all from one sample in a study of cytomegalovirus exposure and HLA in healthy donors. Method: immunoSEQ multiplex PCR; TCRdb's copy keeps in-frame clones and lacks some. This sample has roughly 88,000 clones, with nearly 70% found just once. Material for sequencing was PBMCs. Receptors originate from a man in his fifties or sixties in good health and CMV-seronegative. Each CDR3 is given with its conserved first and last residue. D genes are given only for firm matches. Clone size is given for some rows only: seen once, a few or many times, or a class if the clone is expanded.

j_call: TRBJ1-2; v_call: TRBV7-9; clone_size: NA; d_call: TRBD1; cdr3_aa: CASSLWISGQGGGYTF; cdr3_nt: TGTGCCAGCAGCTTATGGATATCGGGACAGGGAGGCGGCTACACCTTC
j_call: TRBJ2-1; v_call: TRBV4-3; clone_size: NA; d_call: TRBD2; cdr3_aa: CASSLRAGTSGTLRQFF; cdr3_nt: TGCGCCAGCAGCCTGCGAGCCGGGACTAGCGGGACCCTCAGGCAGTTCTTC
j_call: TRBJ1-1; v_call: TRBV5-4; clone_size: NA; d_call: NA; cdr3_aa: CASISPGEENTEAFF; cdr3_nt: TGTGCCAGCATCTCACCCGGGGAGGAGAACACTGAAGCTTTCTTT
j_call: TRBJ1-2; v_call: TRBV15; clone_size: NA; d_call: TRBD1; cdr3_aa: CATSSPGQGHGYTF; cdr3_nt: TGTGCCACCAGCAGCCCGGGACAGGGCCATGGCTACACCTTC
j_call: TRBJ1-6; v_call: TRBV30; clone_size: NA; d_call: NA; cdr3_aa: CAWSVEGRDYNSPLHF; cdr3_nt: TGTGCCTGGAGTGTAGAGGGCCGGGATTATAATTCACCCCTCCACTTT
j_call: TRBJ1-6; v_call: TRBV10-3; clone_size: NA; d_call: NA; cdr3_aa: CAISESGGLLSLHF; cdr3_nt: TGTGCCATCAGTGAGTCGGGCGGGTTGTTATCCCTCCACTTT
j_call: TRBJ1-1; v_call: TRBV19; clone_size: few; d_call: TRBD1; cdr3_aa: CASSSTGRTEAFF; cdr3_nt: TGTGCCAGTAGTTCGACAGGGCGAACTGAAGCTTTCTTT
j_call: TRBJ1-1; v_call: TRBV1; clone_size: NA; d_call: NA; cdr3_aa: CTSSQKDSNTEAFF; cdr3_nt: TGCACCAGCAGCCAAAAGGACAGTAACACTGAAGCTTTCTTT
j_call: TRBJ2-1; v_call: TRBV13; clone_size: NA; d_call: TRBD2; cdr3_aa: CASSLERDLYNEQFF; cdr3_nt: TGTGCCAGCAGCTTAGAGCGGGACTTATACAATGAGCAGTTCTTC
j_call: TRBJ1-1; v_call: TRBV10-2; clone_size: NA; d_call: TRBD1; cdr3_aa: CASGDRARTEAFF; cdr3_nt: TGCGCCAGCGGGGACAGGGCTAGGACTGAAGCTTTCTTT
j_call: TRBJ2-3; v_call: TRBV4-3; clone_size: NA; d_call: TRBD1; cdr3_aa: CASSQEWGQGADTQYF; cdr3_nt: TGCGCCAGCAGCCAAGAATGGGGACAGGGTGCGGATACGCAGTATTTT
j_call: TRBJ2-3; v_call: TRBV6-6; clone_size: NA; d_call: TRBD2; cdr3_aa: CASSSSGGGGTDTQYF; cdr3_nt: TGTGCCAGCAGTTCTAGCGGGGGGGGCGGGACAGATACGCAGTATTTT
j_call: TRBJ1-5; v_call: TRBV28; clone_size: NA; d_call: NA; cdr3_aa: CASSLMQNSNQPQHF; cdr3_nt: TGTGCCAGCAGTTTAATGCAGAATAGCAATCAGCCCCAGCATTTT
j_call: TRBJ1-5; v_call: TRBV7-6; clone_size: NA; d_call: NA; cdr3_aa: CASSLTGFSNQPQHF; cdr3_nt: TGTGCCAGCAGCTTGACAGGCTTTAGCAATCAGCCCCAGCATTTT
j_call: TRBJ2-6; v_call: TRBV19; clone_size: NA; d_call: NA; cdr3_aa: CASLDKRRAGANVLTF; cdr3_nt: TGTGCCAGTTTGGACAAGAGGAGGGCTGGGGCCAACGTCCTGACTTTC
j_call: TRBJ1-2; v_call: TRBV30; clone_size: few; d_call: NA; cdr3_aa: CASGQGYTF; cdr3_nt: TGTGCCTCCGGACAGGGCTACACCTTC
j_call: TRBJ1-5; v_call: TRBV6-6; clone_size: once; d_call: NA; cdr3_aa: CASSLGGWMPQHF; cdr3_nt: TGTGCCAGCAGCCTGGGGGGGTGGATGCCCCAGCATTTT
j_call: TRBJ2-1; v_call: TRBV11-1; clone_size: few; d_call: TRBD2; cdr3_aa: CASSLGGLATRRPTFF; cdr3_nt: TGTGCCAGCAGCCTCGGGGGACTAGCGACGAGACGACCAACGTTCTTC
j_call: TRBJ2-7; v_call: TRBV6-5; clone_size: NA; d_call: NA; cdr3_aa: CASSSPGSYEQYF; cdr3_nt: TGTGCCAGCAGTTCGCCAGGGTCCTACGAGCAGTACTTC
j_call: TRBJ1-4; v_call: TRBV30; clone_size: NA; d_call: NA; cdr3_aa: CAWSMGGSNEKLFF; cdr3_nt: TGTGCCTGGAGTATGGGGGGTTCAAATGAAAAACTGTTTTTT
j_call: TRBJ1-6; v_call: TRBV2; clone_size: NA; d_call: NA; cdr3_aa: CASSGPGGDSPLHF; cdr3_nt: TGTGCCAGCAGCGGACCGGGGGGGGATTCACCCCTCCACTTT
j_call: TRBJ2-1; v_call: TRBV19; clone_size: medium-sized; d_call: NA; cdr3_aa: CASSQTGFSYNEQFF; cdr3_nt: TGTGCCAGTAGTCAAACAGGGTTTTCCTACAATGAGCAGTTCTTC
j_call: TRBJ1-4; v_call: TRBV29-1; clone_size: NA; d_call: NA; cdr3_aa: CSVEGATNEKLFF; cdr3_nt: TGCAGCGTTGAGGGCGCAACTAATGAAAAACTGTTTTTT
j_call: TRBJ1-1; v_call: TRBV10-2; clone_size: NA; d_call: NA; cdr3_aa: CASSAGANTEAFF; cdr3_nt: TGCGCCAGCAGTGCAGGGGCGAACACTGAAGCTTTCTTT
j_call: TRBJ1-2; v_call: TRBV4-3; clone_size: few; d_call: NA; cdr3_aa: CASSQESFGRGYTF; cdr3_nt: TGCGCCAGCAGCCAAGAAAGCTTCGGTCGTGGCTACACCTTC
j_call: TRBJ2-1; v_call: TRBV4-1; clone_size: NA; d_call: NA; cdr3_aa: CASSLTHTTGSYNEQFF; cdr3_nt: TGCGCCAGCAGCCTCACCCACACGACAGGCTCCTACAATGAGCAGTTCTTC
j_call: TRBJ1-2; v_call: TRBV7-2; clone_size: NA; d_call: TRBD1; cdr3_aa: CASSLVVVRGWRYGYTF; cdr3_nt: TGTGCCAGCAGCTTAGTGGTGGTCAGGGGGTGGAGATATGGCTACACCTTC
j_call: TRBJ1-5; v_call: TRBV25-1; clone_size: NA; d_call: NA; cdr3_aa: CASSTLQGLVHGNQPQHF; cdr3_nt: TGTGCCAGCAGCACCCTCCAGGGATTGGTACATGGCAATCAGCCCCAGCATTTT
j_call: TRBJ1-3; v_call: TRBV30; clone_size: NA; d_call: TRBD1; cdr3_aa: CAWTPDRGSGNTIYF; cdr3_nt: TGTGCCTGGACGCCGGACAGGGGATCCGGAAACACCATATATTTT
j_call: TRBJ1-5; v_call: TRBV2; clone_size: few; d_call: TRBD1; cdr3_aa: CASRGTGDQPQHF; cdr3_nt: TGTGCCAGCAGGGGGACAGGGGATCAGCCCCAGCATTTT
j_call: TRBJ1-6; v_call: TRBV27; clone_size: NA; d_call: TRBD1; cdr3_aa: CASRYGTASYNSPLHF; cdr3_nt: TGTGCCAGCAGATACGGGACAGCCTCCTATAATTCACCCCTCCACTTT
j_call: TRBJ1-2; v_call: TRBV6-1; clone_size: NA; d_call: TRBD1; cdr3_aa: CASSALRQGGFGYTF; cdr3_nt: TGTGCCAGCAGTGCCTTGAGACAGGGTGGCTTTGGCTACACCTTC
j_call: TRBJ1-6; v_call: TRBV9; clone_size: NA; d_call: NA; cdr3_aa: CASSPSRLPYNSPLHF; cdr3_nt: TGTGCCAGCAGCCCATCTCGGTTGCCCTATAATTCACCCCTCCACTTT
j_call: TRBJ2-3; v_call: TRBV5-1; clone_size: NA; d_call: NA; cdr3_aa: CASSLGVLRSTDTQYF; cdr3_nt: TGCGCCAGCAGCTTGGGGGTTTTGCGGAGCACAGATACGCAGTATTTT
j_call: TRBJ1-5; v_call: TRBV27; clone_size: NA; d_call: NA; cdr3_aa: CASTRTGSDQPQHF; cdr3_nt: TGTGCCAGCACCCGAACAGGGAGCGACCAGCCCCAGCATTTT
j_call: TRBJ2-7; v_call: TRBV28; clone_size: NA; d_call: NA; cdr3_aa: CASRWRDTRYYEQYF; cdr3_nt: TGTGCCAGCAGATGGAGGGATACCCGGTACTACGAGCAGTACTTC
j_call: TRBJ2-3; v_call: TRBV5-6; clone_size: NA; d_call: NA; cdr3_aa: CASSLATDTQYF; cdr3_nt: TGTGCCAGCAGCTTGGCTACAGATACGCAGTATTTT
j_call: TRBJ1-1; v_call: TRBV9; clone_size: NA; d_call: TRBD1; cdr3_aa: CASSEGGTDYTEAFF; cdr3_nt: TGTGCCAGCAGCGAAGGTGGGACAGACTACACTGAAGCTTTCTTT
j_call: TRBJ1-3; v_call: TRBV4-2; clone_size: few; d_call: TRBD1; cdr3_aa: CASSQLDRRGNTIYF; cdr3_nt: TGTGCCAGCAGCCAACTGGACAGGAGAGGAAACACCATATATTTT
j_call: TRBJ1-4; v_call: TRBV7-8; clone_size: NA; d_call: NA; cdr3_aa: CASSVYLLGTNEKLFF; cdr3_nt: TGTGCCAGCAGCGTCTATCTACTCGGAACTAATGAAAAACTGTTTTTT
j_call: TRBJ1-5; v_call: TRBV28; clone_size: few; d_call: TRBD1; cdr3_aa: CASSITGEENQPQHF; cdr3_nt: TGTGCCAGCAGTATAACAGGGGAGGAGAATCAGCCCCAGCATTTT
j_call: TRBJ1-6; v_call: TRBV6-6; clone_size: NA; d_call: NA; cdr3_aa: CASRRTVNNSPLHF; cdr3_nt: TGTGCCAGCAGGCGGACAGTGAATAATTCACCCCTCCACTTT
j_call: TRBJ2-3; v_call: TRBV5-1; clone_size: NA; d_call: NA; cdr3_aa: CASSLETDTQYF; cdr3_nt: TGCGCCAGCAGCTTAGAGACAGATACGCAGTATTTT
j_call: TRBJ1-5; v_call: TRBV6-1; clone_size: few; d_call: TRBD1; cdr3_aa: CASRPLTGGNQPQHF; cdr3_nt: TGTGCCAGCAGGCCCCTCACAGGGGGCAATCAGCCCCAGCATTTT
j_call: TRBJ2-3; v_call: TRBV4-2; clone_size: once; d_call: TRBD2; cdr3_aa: CASSHGAGTLADTQYF; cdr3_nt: TGTGCCAGCAGCCATGGAGCGGGAACCCTTGCAGATACGCAGTATTTT
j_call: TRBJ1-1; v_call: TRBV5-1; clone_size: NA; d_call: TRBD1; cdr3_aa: CASSLGHTGDGAAFF; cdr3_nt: TGCGCCAGCAGCTTGGGCCACACAGGGGACGGGGCAGCTTTCTTT
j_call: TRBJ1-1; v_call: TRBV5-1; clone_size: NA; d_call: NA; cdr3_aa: CASSLGDVGYTEAFF; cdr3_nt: TGCGCCAGCAGCCTCGGGGATGTGGGGTACACTGAAGCTTTCTTT